This TCR beta chain originates from a study of blood T cell repertoires in COVID-19. Study-level background: Both acute and convalescent COVID-19 samples were obtained from the United States, Italy and Spain.

Trimming pared 1 base from V and 0 bases from J, leaving 7 bases between. The CDR3 has 15 amino acids. The germline V gene has CDR1 KGHSH and CDR2 LQKENI. In the authors' workflow: Reference gene primer amplification in the assay estimated nucleated cell counts. Measured with immunoSEQ multiplex PCR; TCRdb has only the in-frame clones, and not every one. The V and J calls and clone size come from that table; D and trimming were worked out from the DNA. The sample includes about 6,600 clones, 89% of them seen just once. The sequencing sample was made of peripheral blood. The chain employs TRBV18 and TRBJ1-5; TRBD1 is a possible D gene (5 bases). This TCR came from a human donor in a cohort sampled during active COVID-19. The donor label of this sample is uncertain. CDR3: CASSPQGYSNQPQHF. As DNA, the CDR3 is TGTGCCAGCTCACCACAGGGGTATAGCAATCAGCCCCAGCATTTT.